This paragraph covers one T cell receptor (beta chain) sequence. This sample is part of a study of cytomegalovirus exposure and HLA in healthy donors. PCR primers comprised 60 Vbeta and 13 Jbeta primers. Profiling relied on immunoSEQ multiplex PCR, and the TCRdb table lists in-frame clones only, not all of them. The table shows some 140,000 clones, with over 60% occurring only once. Germline CDR1 MDHEN, CDR2 SYDVKM. This CDR3 has 16 amino acids. Trimming removed 6 bases from V and 0 bases from J, with 12 bases in between. This rearrangement joins TRBV28 to TRBJ2-6; perhaps TRBD1 as D (5 bases). This sequence originates from a woman aged 40 to 55 in good health and CMV-seronegative. Source material: PBMCs. As DNA, the CDR3 is TGTGCCAGCAGCCAGGGCTCTCTCTCTGGGGCCAACGTCCTGACTTTC. Its translation is CASSQGSLSGANVLTF.